This T cell receptor (beta chain) was sequenced during a study of T cell responses to AZD1222 COVID-19 vaccine (dated by TCRdb to the early 2020s). Describing the broader study: AZD1222 recipients with second doses at about 4 weeks or about 12 weeks were pooled, because spike-specific TCR depth and breadth did not differ between schedules. A total of 230 or so trial participants underwent TCR sequencing, of whom around 200 received two doses of AZD1222 and about 25 received two doses of the MenACWY control vaccine. Trial participants were enrolled by age into 18-55, 56-69 and 70-plus year subgroups, with roughly 150, 30 and 60 TCR-sequenced participants respectively.

Of note for this clone: Which antigen it targets is not known. The sample holds no much larger clone one base away, and base qualities are not on file.

The germline V and J ends show losses of 3 bases and 1 base respectively, and no gene match explains 11 bases of the junction. Via the germline V gene (reference sequence), CDR1 is LNHNV and CDR2 YYDKDF. The CDR3 contains 17 residues, cysteine and phenylalanine counted. This entry keeps only the CDR3 DNA: 51 bases, framed from base 1. What this sample's time point label stands for: baseline before first vaccination. Vaccinee samples came from UK trials COV001 and COV002, including a single-blind randomized controlled phase 2/3 trial of AZD1222 (ChAdOx1 nCoV-19) in healthy adults. Trial participant PBMC samples were collected at day 0 and day 28 after the second dose for TCRbeta chain sequencing. Findings and caveats that apply to the study as a whole: Because no day 14 peak-response samples were available, repertoires were characterized only after the peak T cell response. A significant rise in spike-specific TCR breadth and depth was observed after two AZD1222 doses relative to day 0 and relative to MenACWY recipients. Participants were mostly white British, with more females than males. The authors suggested clonal diversity may have been underestimated. Conclusions about previously exposed vaccinees were limited because only six AZD1222 recipients were SARS-CoV-2 seropositive at baseline. The 56-69-year group was small, and its depth increase did not reach significance, likely because of low power. Epitopes outside the regions mutated in the B.1.351 and B.1.1.7 variants were reportedly recognized by nearly half of the unique spike-specific TCRs. CD4 TCRs associated with the vaccine covered the entire spike protein, and the dominant responses were in regions 160-218 and 743-854.

The CDR3 regions of human TCRbeta chains were subjected to immunosequencing. In the original analysis: TCRs in the repertoires were compared against a reference library of SARS-CoV-2-specific TCRs that had been generated with the MIRA antigen-specificity platform. Breadth was defined as the fraction of unique TCRs that were SARS-CoV-2-associated. Depth was defined as the fraction of total T cells that were SARS-CoV-2-associated. Using the MIRA data, each spike-specific TCR was mapped to the spike region that the TCR reacts to and placed in a CD4 or CD8 class. Log10-transformed breadth and depth values were compared by one-way ANOVA with Sidak's multiple comparisons tests. What TCRdb holds here is the immuneACCESS table cut down to in-frame rearrangements. Part of the clones is not present; checked against another copy, under half of the missing clones reflect an unresolved V gene, and the others are unexplained. D and trimming were read from the DNA, whereas the V and J calls and clone size are those reported in that table. Present in this sample are more than 250,000 clones, approximately 93% of which were seen just once. In total, the top ten clones hold roughly 0.5% of the sample.

This clonotype was sampled from an adult in good health. The specimen comprised peripheral blood, sampled on day 0 of AZD1222 vaccination. The chain was built from TRBV15 and TRBJ1-2, with 7 junctional bases fitting TRBD1. The bases are TGTGCCACCAGCAGGGGGGACAGTCCGGGATATAACTATGGCTACACCTTC. Translated, this is CATSRGDSPGYNYGYTF.